The rows below give T cell receptor beta chains drawn from one sample of a study of beta chain features in type 1 diabetes. Some clones are missing from TCRdb's copy, which holds only in-frame ones; the method was immunoSEQ multiplex PCR. Of about 150,000 clones listed, over 9.5% are singletons. The sequencing input was naive CD4+ T cells from blood. These receptors all stem from a young man in good health. Each CDR3 is given with its conserved first and last residue. The D gene is left open where the match is weak. The listing skips clone size in some rows; elsewhere it reads once, few, many or a size class.

few,TRBJ1-3,TRBV25-1,NA,TGTGCCAGCAGTGTCCCTGGGGCCAGGGGAAACACCATATATTTT,CASSVPGARGNTIYF
few,TRBJ1-1,TRBV2,NA,TGTGCCAGCAGTATGCGGGGGGCGATGAACACTGAAGCTTTCTTT,CASSMRGAMNTEAFF
few,TRBJ2-3,TRBV6-5,NA,TGTGCCGTCTCTCGGGTAGCGGGCACAGATACGCAGTATTTT,CAVSRVAGTDTQYF
few,TRBJ1-6,TRBV7-3,TRBD1,TGTGCCAGCAGCTTACTGCACAGGGGATATAATTCACCCCTCCACTTT,CASSLLHRGYNSPLHF
NA,TRBJ2-3,TRBV6-6,NA,TGTGCCGGAAACAAGGGGGGGTCAGATACGCAGTATTTT,CAGNKGGSDTQYF
NA,TRBJ2-2,TRBV27,TRBD2,TGTGCCAGCAGTTTATACGGGACTAGCGGGGGGGACACCGGGGAGCTGTTTTTT,CASSLYGTSGGDTGELFF
few,TRBJ1-2,TRBV29-1,NA,TGCAGCGCCCCGGCGGGGGGTTCTGGCTACACCTTC,CSAPAGGSGYTF
NA,TRBJ1-4,TRBV5-1,NA,TGCGCCAGCAGCCGTCTGGGAGGCCTTGCCACTAATGAAAAACTGTTTTTT,CASSRLGGLATNEKLFF
NA,TRBJ2-5,TRBV11-2,NA,TGTGCCAGCAGCCTACGACAGGCTCAAGAGACCCAGTACTTC,CASSLRQAQETQYF
NA,TRBJ1-2,TRBV9,NA,TGTGCCAGCAGCTTCCCATTGGCAGGGCCCTATGGCTACACCTTC,CASSFPLAGPYGYTF
NA,TRBJ2-6,TRBV27,TRBD1,TGTGCCAGCAGTTTAGGACAGGGCTCTGGGGCCAACGTCCTGACTTTC,CASSLGQGSGANVLTF
many,TRBJ1-5,TRBV19,TRBD1,TGTGCCAGTGACTACAGGGGTGGGAATCAGCCCCAGCATTTT,CASDYRGGNQPQHF
many,TRBJ1-5,TRBV7-9,TRBD1,TGTGCCAGCAGCCCGGGGACAGGCAATCAGCCCCAGCATTTT,CASSPGTGNQPQHF
NA,TRBJ2-5,TRBV9,TRBD1,TGTGCCAGCAGCGCCCCCCTAGGGACAGGCCGCCAAGAGACCCAGTACTTC,CASSAPLGTGRQETQYF
few,TRBJ2-2,TRBV6-6,NA,TGTGCCAGCAGTTTCAGGGACACCGGGGAGCTGTTTTTT,CASSFRDTGELFF
NA,TRBJ1-6,TRBV28,TRBD1,TGTGCCAGCAGTTTAATACAGGGGAATTCACCCCTCCACTTT,CASSLIQGNSPLHF
NA,TRBJ1-5,TRBV30,NA,TGTGCCTGGGACGGGGGAGGCAATCAGCCCCAGCATTTT,CAWDGGGNQPQHF
NA,TRBJ2-7,TRBV7-2,NA,TGTGCCAGCAGCTTAGCGATCGGCGGCTCCTACGAGCAGTACTTC,CASSLAIGGSYEQYF
few,TRBJ2-1,TRBV10-3,TRBD1,TGTGCCATCAGTGAGAGGCAGGGGGCATGGGAGCAGTTCTTC,CAISERQGAWEQFF
few,TRBJ2-1,TRBV29-1,TRBD1,TGCAGCGTCAACAGGGGGATTAATGAGCAGTTCTTC,CSVNRGINEQFF
few,TRBJ2-1,TRBV28,TRBD2,TGTGCCAGCAGTTCGCTTAGCGGGGGGTCCCACAATGAGCAGTTCTTC,CASSSLSGGSHNEQFF
NA,TRBJ2-3,TRBV5-1,TRBD1,TGCGCCAGCAGCGCCGGGACAGGGAGCACAGATACGCAGTATTTT,CASSAGTGSTDTQYF
NA,TRBJ2-1,TRBV28,TRBD2,TGTGCCAGCAGTTTTCGAAGTAGCGGGGTCAGCTCCTACAATGAGCAGTTCTTC,CASSFRSSGVSSYNEQFF
few,TRBJ1-6,TRBV4-2,NA,TGTGCCAGCAGCGCCGGCGAGCCTGGAGATTCACCCCTCCACTTT,CASSAGEPGDSPLHF
NA,TRBJ2-5,TRBV25-1,TRBD2,TGTGCCAGCAGTGTTCCTAGCGGACTACAAGAGACCCAGTACTTC,CASSVPSGLQETQYF
few,TRBJ2-3,TRBV5-4,TRBD1,TGTGCCAGCAGCCCCACCGCAGGGGGTAGGGCAGATACGCAGTATTTT,CASSPTAGGRADTQYF
few,TRBJ2-7,TRBV11-2,TRBD2,TGTGCCAGCAGCTTAGTTAGCGGGGTATCCTACGAGCAGTACTTC,CASSLVSGVSYEQYF
NA,TRBJ1-2,TRBV9,NA,TGTGCCAGCAGCGCCTCCCGCTATGGCTACACCTTC,CASSASRYGYTF
NA,TRBJ2-3,TRBV9,NA,TGTGCCAGCAGCCGGGGTGGGCAGACAGATACGCAGTATTTT,CASSRGGQTDTQYF
NA,TRBJ1-5,TRBV6-1,NA,TGTGCCAGCAGTGAAGACAGGGCAGGGACTCAGCCCCAGCATTTT,CASSEDRAGTQPQHF
NA,TRBJ2-5,TRBV2,NA,TGTGCCAGCGGGTTACTCCCCTCCGCGGTTACCCAGTACTTC,CASGLLPSAVTQYF
few,TRBJ2-3,TRBV5-1,NA,TGCGCCAGCAGCTTGGGGGACACAACAGATACGCAGTATTTT,CASSLGDTTDTQYF
many,TRBJ2-3,TRBV7-9,TRBD1,TGTGCCAGCAGCTCGTACAGGGGGCTTACAGATACGCAGTATTTT,CASSSYRGLTDTQYF
NA,TRBJ1-2,TRBV5-1,TRBD1,TGCGCCAGCAGCCAACTGGGACAGGGGAACTATGGCTACACCTTC,CASSQLGQGNYGYTF
many,TRBJ2-5,TRBV5-4,TRBD1,TGTGCCAGCAGATTGGCGGAACACAGGGGGCAGGAGACCCAGTACTTC,CASRLAEHRGQETQYF
few,TRBJ2-6,TRBV7-8,TRBD1,TGTGCCAGCACCCCAGAGCAGGGGGCACCTGGGGCCAACGTCCTGACTTTC,CASTPEQGAPGANVLTF
few,TRBJ1-2,TRBV4-1,TRBD1,TGCGCCAGCAGCCTGCCGCTGACAGGGGGACTACTCCTAAACTATGGCTACACCTTC,CASSLPLTGGLLLNYGYTF
few,TRBJ1-1,TRBV6-1,NA,TGTGCCAGCCTACAGGGAGGGCTTGACACTGAAGCTTTCTTT,CASLQGGLDTEAFF
few,TRBJ2-7,TRBV20-1,NA,TGCAGTGCTAGAGATAAGAGGGAGCAGTACTTC,CSARDKREQYF
NA,TRBJ2-4,TRBV6-1,TRBD1,TGTGCCAGCGGGACAGGGGTGAAAAACATTCAGTACTTC,CASGTGVKNIQYF
few,TRBJ1-2,TRBV5-4,NA,TGTGCCAGCAGCTTAAGGGGGACGAACTATGGCTACACCTTC,CASSLRGTNYGYTF
few,TRBJ1-6,TRBV9,TRBD1,TGTGCCAGCAGCGTGGGACAGAATAATTCACCCCTCCACTTT,CASSVGQNNSPLHF
NA,TRBJ2-7,TRBV30,NA,TGTGCCTGGAGTGTGGGGCCCTACGAGCAGTACTTC,CAWSVGPYEQYF
few,TRBJ1-1,TRBV9,NA,TGTGCCAGCAGCGTAGCGGGGGGCGGGGGGCTGAACACTGAAGCTTTCTTT,CASSVAGGGGLNTEAFF
NA,TRBJ2-5,TRBV9,NA,TGTGCCAGCAGCGCTGGGGGACAACAGGGTGGAGAGACCCAGTACTTC,CASSAGGQQGGETQYF
NA,TRBJ2-3,TRBV5-4,TRBD2,TGTGCCAGCAGCTGGGGGGGACTTACAGATACGCAGTATTTT,CASSWGGLTDTQYF
NA,TRBJ2-2,TRBV4-1,TRBD2,TGCGCCAGCAGCCAAGGGACTAGCGGGGGAACGAACACCGGGGAGCTGTTTTTT,CASSQGTSGGTNTGELFF
NA,TRBJ2-2,TRBV19,NA,TGTGCCAGTAGGGAGTGGGTCGCGAACACCGGGGAGCTGTTTTTT,CASREWVANTGELFF
NA,TRBJ2-1,TRBV7-2,TRBD2,TGTGCCAGCAGCCTAATAGGGCGGGGGGGCCGAGTCTCCTACAATGAGCAGTTCTTC,CASSLIGRGGRVSYNEQFF
few,TRBJ1-5,TRBV2,TRBD1,TGTGCCAGCAGCGACAGGGGGCTGATCAATCAGCCCCAGCATTTT,CASSDRGLINQPQHF
few,TRBJ2-1,TRBV11-2,NA,TGTGCCAGCAGCTTTGAGGATGAGCAGTTCTTC,CASSFEDEQFF
few,TRBJ1-3,TRBV5-1,NA,TGCGCCAGCAGCTCGGGACTACAGGGCGCAGTCTCTGGAAACACCATATATTTT,CASSSGLQGAVSGNTIYF
NA,TRBJ1-2,TRBV5-1,TRBD1,TGCGCCAGCAGCTTGGGCAACAGGGGCGATGGCTACACCTTC,CASSLGNRGDGYTF
NA,TRBJ2-3,TRBV5-1,TRBD2,TGCGCCAGCAGCTCTAGGCCAGCGGGGAGCACAGATACGCAGTATTTT,CASSSRPAGSTDTQYF
few,TRBJ2-2,TRBV30,NA,TGTGCCTGGGCCCGGGACACCACGAACACCGGGGAGCTGTTTTTT,CAWARDTTNTGELFF